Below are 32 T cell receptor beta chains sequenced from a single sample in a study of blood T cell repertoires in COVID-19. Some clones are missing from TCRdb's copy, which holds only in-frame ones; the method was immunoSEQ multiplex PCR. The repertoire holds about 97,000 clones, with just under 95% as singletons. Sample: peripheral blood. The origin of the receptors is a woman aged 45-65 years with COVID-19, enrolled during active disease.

CDR3 in amino acids: CASSSSVNTEAFF. The CDR3 bases are TGTGCCAGCAGCTCCTCGGTGAACACTGAAGCTTTCTTT. The chain has TRBV7-9 and TRBJ1-1; the D is unclear. CDR1 is SEHNR and CDR2 is FQNEAQ in the germline V gene (reference sequence). The CDR3 has 13 amino acids. The V end was cut by 4 bases, the J end by 0 bases, with 6 bases between. The full variable domain, completed using reference TRBV7-9 and TRBJ1-1, is DTGVSQNPRHKITKRGQNVTFRCDPISEHNRLYWYRQTLGQGPEFLTYFQNEAQLEKSRLLSDRFSAERPKGSFSTLEIQRTEQGDSAMYLCASSSSVNTEAFFGQGTRLTVV.

CDR3 loop: CASSQGNTEAFF. In DNA form, the CDR3 reads TGTGCCAGTAGTCAGGGGAACACTGAAGCTTTCTTT. This chain connects TRBV19 to TRBJ1-1; perhaps TRBD1 as D (5 bases). Germline CDR1 is LNHDA and CDR2 is SQIVND (reference sequence). CDR3 length equals 12 residues. Trimming removed 5 bases at V and 1 base at J, with 5 bases between.

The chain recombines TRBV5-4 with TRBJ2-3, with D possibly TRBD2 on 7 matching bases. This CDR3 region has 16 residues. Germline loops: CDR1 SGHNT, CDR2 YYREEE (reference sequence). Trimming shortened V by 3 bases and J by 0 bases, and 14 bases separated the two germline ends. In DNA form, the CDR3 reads TGTGCCAGCAGCTCGGACGGGGGGCTTAGCACAGATACGCAGTATTTT. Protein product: CASSSDGGLSTDTQYF.

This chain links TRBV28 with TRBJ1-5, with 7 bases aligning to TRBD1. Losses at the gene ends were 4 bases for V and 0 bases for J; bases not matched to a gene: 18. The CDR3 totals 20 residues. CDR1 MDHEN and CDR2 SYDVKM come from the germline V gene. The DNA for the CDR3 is TGTGCCAGCAGTTCGAAGCCCTCTTCGGGACAGTTTTATAGCAATCAGCCCCAGCATTTT. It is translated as CASSSKPSSGQFYSNQPQHF.

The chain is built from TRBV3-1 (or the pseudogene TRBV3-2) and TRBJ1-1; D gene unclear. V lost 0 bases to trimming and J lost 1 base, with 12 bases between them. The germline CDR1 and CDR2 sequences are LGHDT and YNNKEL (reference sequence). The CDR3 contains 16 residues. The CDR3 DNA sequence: TGTGCCAGCAGCCAAGATCTGGCTCACAGGAACACTGAAGCTTTCTTT. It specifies CASSQDLAHRNTEAFF.

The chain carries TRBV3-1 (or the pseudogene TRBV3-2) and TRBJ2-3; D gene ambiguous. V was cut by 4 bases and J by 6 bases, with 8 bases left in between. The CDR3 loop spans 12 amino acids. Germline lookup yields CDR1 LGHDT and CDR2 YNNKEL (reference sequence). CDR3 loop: CASSPSGDTQYF. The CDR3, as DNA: TGTGCCAGCAGCCCCTCCGGGGATACGCAGTATTTT.

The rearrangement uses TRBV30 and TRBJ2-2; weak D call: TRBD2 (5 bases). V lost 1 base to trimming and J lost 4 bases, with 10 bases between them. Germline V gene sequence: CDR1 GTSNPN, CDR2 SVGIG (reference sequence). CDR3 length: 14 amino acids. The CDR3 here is CAWSGGPPTGELFF. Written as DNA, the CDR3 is TGTGCCTGGAGTGGAGGGCCACCCACCGGGGAGCTGTTTTTT.

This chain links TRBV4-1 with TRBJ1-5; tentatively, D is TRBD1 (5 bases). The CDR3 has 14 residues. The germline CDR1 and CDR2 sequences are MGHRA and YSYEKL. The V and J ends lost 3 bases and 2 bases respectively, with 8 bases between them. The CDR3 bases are TGCGCCAGCAGCCACCTGACAGGCAATCAGCCCCAGCATTTT. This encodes CASSHLTGNQPQHF.

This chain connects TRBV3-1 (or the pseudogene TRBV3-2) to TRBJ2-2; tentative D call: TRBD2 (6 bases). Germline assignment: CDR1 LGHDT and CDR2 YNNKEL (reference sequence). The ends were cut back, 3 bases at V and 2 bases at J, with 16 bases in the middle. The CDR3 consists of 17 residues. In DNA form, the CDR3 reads TGTGCCAGCAGCCAGGTTGAAGGGACTTTAAACACCGGGGAGCTGTTTTTT. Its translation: CASSQVEGTLNTGELFF.

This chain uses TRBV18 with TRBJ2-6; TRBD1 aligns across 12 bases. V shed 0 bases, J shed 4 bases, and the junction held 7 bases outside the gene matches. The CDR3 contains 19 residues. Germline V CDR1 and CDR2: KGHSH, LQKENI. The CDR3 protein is CASSPPPGQGANGANVLTF. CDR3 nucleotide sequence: TGTGCCAGCTCACCACCTCCGGGACAGGGGGCGAACGGGGCCAACGTCCTGACTTTC.

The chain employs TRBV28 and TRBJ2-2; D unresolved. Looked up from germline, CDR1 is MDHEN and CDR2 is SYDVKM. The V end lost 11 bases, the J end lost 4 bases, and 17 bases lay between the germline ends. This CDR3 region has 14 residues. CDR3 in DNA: TGTGCCGGCCGCCGCGGTGGTCGCACCGGGGAGCTGTTTTTT. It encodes CAGRRGGRTGELFF.

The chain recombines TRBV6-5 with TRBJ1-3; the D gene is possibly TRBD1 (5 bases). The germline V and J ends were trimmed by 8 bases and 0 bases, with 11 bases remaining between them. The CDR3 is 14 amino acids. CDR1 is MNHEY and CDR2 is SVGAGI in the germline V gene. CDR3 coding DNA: TGTGCCAGCCAGCAGGGCCGCTCTGGAAACACCATATATTTT. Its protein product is CASQQGRSGNTIYF.

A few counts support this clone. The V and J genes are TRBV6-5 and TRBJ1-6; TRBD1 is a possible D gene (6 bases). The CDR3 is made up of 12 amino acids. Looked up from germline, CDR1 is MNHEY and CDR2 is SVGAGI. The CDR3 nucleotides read TGTGCAGTGGGGGCCCTTAATTCACCCCTCCACTTT. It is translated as CAVGALNSPLHF.

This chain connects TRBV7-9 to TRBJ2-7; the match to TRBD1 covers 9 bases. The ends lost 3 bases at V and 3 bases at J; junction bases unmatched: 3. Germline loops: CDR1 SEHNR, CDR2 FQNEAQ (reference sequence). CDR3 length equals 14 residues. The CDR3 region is CASSFRTGDYEQYF. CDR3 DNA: TGTGCCAGCAGCTTTAGGACAGGGGACTACGAGCAGTACTTC.

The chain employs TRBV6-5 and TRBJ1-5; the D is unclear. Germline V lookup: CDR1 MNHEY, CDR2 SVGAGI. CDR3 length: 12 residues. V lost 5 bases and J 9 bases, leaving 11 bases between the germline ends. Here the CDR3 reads CASSPEGSPQHF. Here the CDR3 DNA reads TGTGCCAGCAGTCCCGAGGGATCGCCCCAGCATTTT.

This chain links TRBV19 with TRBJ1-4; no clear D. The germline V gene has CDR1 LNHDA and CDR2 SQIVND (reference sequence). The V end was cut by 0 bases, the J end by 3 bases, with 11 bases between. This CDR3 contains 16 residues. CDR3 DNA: TGTGCCAGTAGTATAGATCACATGGGCCCTAATGAAAAACTGTTTTTT. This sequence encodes CASSIDHMGPNEKLFF.

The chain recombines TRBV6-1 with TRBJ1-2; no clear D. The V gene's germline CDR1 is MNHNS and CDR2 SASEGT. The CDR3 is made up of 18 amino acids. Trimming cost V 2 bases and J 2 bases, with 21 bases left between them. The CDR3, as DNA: TGTGCCAGCAGTGAATACCGTGGAGCCGCTCTCGTGAACTATGGCTACACCTTC. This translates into CASSEYRGAALVNYGYTF.

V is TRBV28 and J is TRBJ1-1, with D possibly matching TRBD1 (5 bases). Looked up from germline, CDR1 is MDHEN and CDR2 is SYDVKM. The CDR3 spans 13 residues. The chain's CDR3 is CATVGQLNTEAFF. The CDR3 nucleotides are TGTGCAACCGTGGGGCAGTTGAACACTGAAGCTTTCTTT.

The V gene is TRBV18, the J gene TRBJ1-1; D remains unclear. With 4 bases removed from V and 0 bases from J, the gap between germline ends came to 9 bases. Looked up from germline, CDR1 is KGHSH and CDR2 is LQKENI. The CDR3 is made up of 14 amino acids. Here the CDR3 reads CASSRAGLNTEAFF. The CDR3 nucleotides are TGTGCCAGCTCACGGGCGGGATTGAACACTGAAGCTTTCTTT.

The CDR3 protein is CASSFDSGAFRADTQYF. DNA for the CDR3: TGTGCCAGCAGCTTCGATAGCGGGGCCTTCCGCGCAGATACGCAGTATTTT. The chain joins TRBV7-6 to TRBJ2-3; 8 bases are shared with TRBD2. The CDR3 is made up of 17 amino acids. The trim removed 3 bases at V and 4 bases at J, leaving 12 bases unmatched. Germline V gene sequence: CDR1 SGHVS, CDR2 FNYEAQ.

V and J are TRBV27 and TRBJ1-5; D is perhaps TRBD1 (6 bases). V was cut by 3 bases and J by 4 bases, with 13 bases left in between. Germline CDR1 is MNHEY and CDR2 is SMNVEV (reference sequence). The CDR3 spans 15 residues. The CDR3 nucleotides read TGTGCCAGCAGTTTCCTGGGGGGGCGGAATCAGCCCCAGCATTTT. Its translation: CASSFLGGRNQPQHF.

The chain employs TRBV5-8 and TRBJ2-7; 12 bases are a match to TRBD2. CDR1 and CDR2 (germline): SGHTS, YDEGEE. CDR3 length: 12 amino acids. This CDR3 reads CASSLRLAGATV. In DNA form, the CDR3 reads TGTGCCAGCAGCTTGAGACTAGCGGGGGCCACCGTC.

CDR3 in DNA: TGTGCCAGCAGCTTAGATCACGGGGGAGGCACAGATACGCAGTATTTT. Its translation is CASSLDHGGGTDTQYF. J is TRBJ2-3 and V is TRBV11-3; a possible D gene is TRBD2 (6 bases). The ends were cut back, 0 bases at V and 1 base at J, with 11 bases in the middle. The CDR3 covers 16 residues. Germline values: CDR1 SGHNT, CDR2 YENEEA.

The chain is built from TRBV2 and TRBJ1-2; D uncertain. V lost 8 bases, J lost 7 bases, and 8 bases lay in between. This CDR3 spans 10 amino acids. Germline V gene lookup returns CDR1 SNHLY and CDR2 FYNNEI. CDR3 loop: CASLSFGYTF. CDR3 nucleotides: TGTGCCAGCCTATCTTTTGGCTACACCTTC.

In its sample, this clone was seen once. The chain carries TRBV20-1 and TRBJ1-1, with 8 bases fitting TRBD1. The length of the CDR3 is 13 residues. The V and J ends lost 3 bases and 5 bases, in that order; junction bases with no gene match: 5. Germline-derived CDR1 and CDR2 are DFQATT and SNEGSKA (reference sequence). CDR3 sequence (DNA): TGCAGTGCTAGTCAGGGGGCGGTTACTGAAGCTTTCTTT. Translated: CSASQGAVTEAFF.

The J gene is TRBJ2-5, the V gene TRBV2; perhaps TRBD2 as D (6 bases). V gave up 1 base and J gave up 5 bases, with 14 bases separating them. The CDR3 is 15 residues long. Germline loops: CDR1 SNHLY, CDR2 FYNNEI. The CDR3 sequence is CASSEEGRLVETQYF. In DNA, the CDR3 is TGTGCCAGCAGTGAAGAGGGACGACTAGTCGAGACCCAGTACTTC.

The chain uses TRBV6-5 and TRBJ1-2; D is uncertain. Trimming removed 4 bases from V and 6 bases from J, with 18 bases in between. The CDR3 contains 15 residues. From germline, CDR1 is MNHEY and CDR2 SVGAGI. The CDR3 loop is CASSFRRALPHGYTF. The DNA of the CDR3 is TGTGCCAGCAGTTTTCGGAGGGCACTTCCCCATGGCTACACCTTC.

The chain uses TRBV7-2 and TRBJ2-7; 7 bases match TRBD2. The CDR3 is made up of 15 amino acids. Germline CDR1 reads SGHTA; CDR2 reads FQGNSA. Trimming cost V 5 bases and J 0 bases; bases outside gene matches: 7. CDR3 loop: CASSLSGASSYEQYF. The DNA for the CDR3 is TGTGCCAGCAGCCTGAGCGGGGCGAGCTCCTACGAGCAGTACTTC. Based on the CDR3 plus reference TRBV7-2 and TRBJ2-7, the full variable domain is GAGVSQSPSNKVTEKGKDVELRCDPISGHTALYWYRQSLGQGLEFLIYFQGNSAPDKSGLPSDRFSAERTGGSVSTLTIQRTQQEDSAVYLCASSLSGASSYEQYFGPGTRLTVT.

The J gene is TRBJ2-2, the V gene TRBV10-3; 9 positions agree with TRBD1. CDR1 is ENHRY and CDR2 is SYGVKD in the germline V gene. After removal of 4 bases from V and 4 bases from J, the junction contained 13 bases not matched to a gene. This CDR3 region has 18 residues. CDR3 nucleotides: TGTGCCATCAGTGGCGACCGGGACAGGGTCTTGAGCACCGGGGAGCTGTTTTTT. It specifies CAISGDRDRVLSTGELFF.

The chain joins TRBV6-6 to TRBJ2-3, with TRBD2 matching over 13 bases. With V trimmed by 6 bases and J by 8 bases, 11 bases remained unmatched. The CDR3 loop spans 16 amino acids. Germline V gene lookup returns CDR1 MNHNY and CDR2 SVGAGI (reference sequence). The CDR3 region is CASSLGTSGVLGTQYF. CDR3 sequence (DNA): TGTGCCAGCAGCCTCGGGACTAGCGGGGTTCTTGGTACGCAGTATTTT.

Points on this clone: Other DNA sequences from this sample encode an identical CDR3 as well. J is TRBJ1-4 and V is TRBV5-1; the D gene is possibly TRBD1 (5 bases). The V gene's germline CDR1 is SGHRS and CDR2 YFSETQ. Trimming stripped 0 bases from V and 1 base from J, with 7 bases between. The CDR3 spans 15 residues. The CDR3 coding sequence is TGCGCCAGCAGCTTGGATAGGGGAACTAATGAAAAACTGTTTTTT. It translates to CASSLDRGTNEKLFF.

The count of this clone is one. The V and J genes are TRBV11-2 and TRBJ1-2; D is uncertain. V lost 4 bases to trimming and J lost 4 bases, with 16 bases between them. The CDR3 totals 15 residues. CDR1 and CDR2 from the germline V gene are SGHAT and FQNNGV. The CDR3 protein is CASSSPGAWGYGYTF. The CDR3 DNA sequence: TGTGCCAGCAGCTCACCGGGAGCCTGGGGCTATGGCTACACCTTC.